The 20 T cell receptor beta chains in this list originate from one sample, sequenced in a study of T cell repertoires in cytomegalovirus infection. TCRdb independently ran MiXCR on the reads; one entry per CDR3 protein. The table lists about 240,000 distinct CDR3 sequences, 6% to 8% of them singletons, with about 6% in the top ten. The sequencing sample was made of PBMCs. The receptors were gathered from a human donor in good health (CMV status not recorded). Some clones in this sample may be carry-over from other donors' samples.

This clonotype was counted at least ten times. The rearrangement uses TRBV29-1 and TRBJ2-7, with D perhaps being TRBD1 or TRBD2 (6 bases each). Trimming took off 3 bases at V and 5 bases at J, with 14 bases between the two ends. The germline gives CDR1 SQVTM, CDR2 ANQGSEA. The CDR3 runs to 13 residues. The CDR3 DNA sequence: TGCAGCGTTGATCCGGGGGCGCCGCACGAGCAGTACTTC. Translated, it gives CSVDPGAPHEQYF.

The rearrangement uses TRBV10-1 and TRBJ1-2; 7 bases map to TRBD1. This CDR3 spans 16 amino acids. V was pared by 3 bases and J by 0 bases, with 7 bases of the junction left unmatched. Germline CDR1 reads WNHNN; CDR2 reads SYGVQD (reference sequence). The CDR3 reads CASSDLRQGTNYGYTF. The CDR3 DNA is TGCGCCAGCAGTGACTTGCGACAGGGCACTAACTATGGCTACACCTTC.

This clonotype was seen ten or more times. This chain joins TRBV6-5 and TRBJ1-6; 7 bases fit TRBD1. Germline trimming cut 0 bases from V and 8 bases from J; bases unmatched to any gene: 7. In germline, CDR1 is MNHEY, CDR2 SVGAGI. This CDR3 has 16 amino acids. The CDR3, as DNA: TGTGCCAGCAGTTACTCGTACAGGCAGGGGGATTCACCCCTCCACTTT. Residues: CASSYSYRQGDSPLHF.

Of note for this clonotype: Because the CDR3 is missing its conserved closing phenylalanine or tryptophan, this is likely a read error. The chain uses TRBV7-6 and TRBJ2-1; D uncertain. V lost 1 base, J lost 5 bases, and 9 bases lay in between. CDR1 and CDR2 from the germline V gene are SGHVS and FNYEAQ. This CDR3 comprises 14 residues. CDR3 protein: CASSLEPGNNEQFL. Here the CDR3 DNA reads TGTGCCAGCAGCTTAGAGCCGGGTAACAATGAGCAGTTCCTC.

CDR3 residues: CSLRGWNGYTF. The CDR3 bases are TGCAGCCTCCGAGGGTGGAATGGCTACACCTTC. The chain combines TRBV29-1 with TRBJ1-2; D remains unclear. The CDR3 loop spans 11 amino acids. Looked up from germline, CDR1 is SQVTM and CDR2 is ANQGSEA. The V end was cut by 8 bases, the J end by 6 bases, with 13 bases between.

There are many counts of this clonotype. The chain combines TRBV7-8 with TRBJ2-6, with 8 bases lining up with TRBD2. Germline V gene lookup returns CDR1 SGHVS and CDR2 FQNEAQ. V lost 0 bases to trimming and J lost 4 bases; unmatched junction nucleotides: 5. The CDR3 covers 17 residues. The DNA for the CDR3 is TGTGCCAGCAGCTTAGCGACGGGGGGGTCCGGGGCCAACGTCCTGACTTTC. This gives the protein CASSLATGGSGANVLTF.

This clonotype was observed a few times. The chain employs TRBV29-1 and TRBJ2-3; D might be TRBD2 (5 bases). V lost 4 bases and J lost 1, with 21 bases in between. The germline CDR1 and CDR2 sequences are SQVTM and ANQGSEA. This CDR3 is built from 17 residues. The CDR3 here is CSVVGLPGKGGTDTQYF. CDR3 in DNA: TGCAGCGTTGTAGGCCTACCCGGGAAGGGAGGCACAGATACGCAGTATTTT.

This clonotype was counted ten times or more. The chain joins TRBV28 to TRBJ1-1, with D possibly matching TRBD1 (5 bases). The V end lost 9 bases, the J end lost 3 bases, and 11 bases lay between the germline ends. CDR3 size: 12 residues. Germline V gives CDR1 MDHEN, CDR2 SYDVKM. The CDR3 DNA is TGTGCCAGGCTAACAGGAGACACTGAAGCTTTCTTT. This codes for CARLTGDTEAFF.

This clonotype came up a few times. V and J are TRBV30 and TRBJ1-1; D not resolved. Per germline, CDR1 GTSNPN and CDR2 SVGIG (reference sequence). Between the trimmed V and J ends, which lost 8 bases and 1 base, there was a span of 8 bases. The CDR3 has 11 residues. The DNA of the CDR3 is TGTGCCGCCTCACCGAACACTGAAGCTTTCTTT. Translation gives CAASPNTEAFF.

This clonotype was recorded at least ten times. The CDR3 nucleotides read TGTGCCATCAGTGACAGGGGGCACAATGAGCAGTTCTTC. Translation: CAISDRGHNEQFF. This rearrangement joins TRBV10-3 to TRBJ2-1; the match to TRBD1 covers 8 bases. The V gene end was trimmed by 3 bases and the J gene end by 5 bases; junction bases not matched to a gene: 0. Germline V gives CDR1 ENHRY, CDR2 SYGVKD. The CDR3 extends over 13 amino acids.

This clonotype has a handful of counts. This sequence joins TRBV20-1 and TRBJ2-7, with D maybe TRBD1 (6 bases). CDR1 and CDR2 (germline): DFQATT, SNEGSKA (reference sequence). The V end lost 0 bases, the J end lost 0 bases, and 18 bases lay between the germline ends. The CDR3 contains 17 residues. CDR3: CSARDPVPRGFSYEQYF. The CDR3 coding sequence is TGCAGTGCTAGAGATCCGGTCCCTAGGGGGTTCTCCTACGAGCAGTACTTC.

This clonotype was observed a handful of times. The V and J genes are TRBV29-1 and TRBJ2-7, with TRBD1 identical over 8 bases. The germline CDR1 and CDR2 sequences are SQVTM and ANQGSEA. With V trimmed by 7 bases and J by 3 bases, 5 bases remained unmatched. This CDR3 has 12 residues. The CDR3 region is CSGTGLRYEQYF. The CDR3 DNA is TGCAGCGGGACAGGGTTGCGCTACGAGCAGTACTTC.

This clonotype is a singleton in its sample. One base away lies a much larger clone, so this may be a sequencing read error. The chain joins TRBV10-3 to TRBJ1-1, with 7 bases matching TRBD1. With 4 bases clipped from V and 1 base from J, the junction kept 3 bases outside the gene matches. This CDR3 contains 14 residues. Germline V gene data show CDR1 as ENHRY and CDR2 as SYGVKD. CDR3 amino acids: CAISGDSSNTEAFF. CDR3 sequence (DNA): TGTGCCATCAGTGGGGACAGTTCGAACACTGAAGCTTTCTTT.

This clonotype occurred many times. The rearrangement joins TRBV20-1 to TRBJ1-5; maybe TRBD1 (5 bases). CDR3 length: 14 amino acids. V shed 0 bases and J shed 1 base, with 7 bases lying between them. Germline CDR1 DFQATT, CDR2 SNEGSKA (reference sequence). The CDR3 DNA reads as TGCAGTGCTAGAGAATACAGGAGCAATCAGCCCCAGCATTTT. It encodes CSAREYRSNQPQHF.

Ten or more counts support this clonotype. The chain uses TRBV12-3 or TRBV12-4 and TRBJ2-5, with 7 bases that match TRBD1. Trimming at V came to 6 bases and at J to 5 bases, leaving 12 bases not matched to a gene. The CDR3 runs to 15 residues. CDR3 sequence: CASRPRQGARETQYF. CDR3 coding DNA: TGTGCCAGCAGGCCTAGACAGGGAGCCAGGGAGACCCAGTACTTC.

This clonotype has ten or more counts. This chain uses TRBV7-3 with TRBJ2-7; 7 nucleotides agree with TRBD2. The CDR3 sequence is 16 residues long. V shed 1 base, J shed 5 bases, and the junction held 11 bases outside the gene matches. CDR1 and CDR2 from the germline V gene are SGHTA and FQGTGA. The CDR3 sequence is CASSLKIGAGSDEQYF. The CDR3 DNA is TGTGCCAGCAGCTTAAAAATAGGAGCGGGGTCCGACGAGCAGTACTTC. Variable domain in full (rest from reference TRBV7-3 and TRBJ2-7): GAGVSQTPSNKVTEKGKYVELRCDPISGHTALYWYRQSLGQGPEFLIYFQGTGAADDSGLPNDRFFAVRPEGSVSTLKIQRTERGDSAVYLCASSLKIGAGSDEQYFGPGTRLTVT.

In its sample, this clonotype was seen many times. V usage is TRBV7-6 and J usage is TRBJ2-7; 10 bases map to TRBD2. The CDR3 covers 17 residues. Germline-derived CDR1 and CDR2 are SGHVS and FNYEAQ. V lost 3 bases and J lost 2; bases outside the gene matches: 10. DNA of the CDR3: TGTGCCAGCAGCTTTGGTGCCTCTAGCGGGGGTACCTACGAGCAGTACTTC. Translated, it gives CASSFGASSGGTYEQYF.

The sample holds many counts of this clonotype. The rearrangement joins TRBV29-1 to TRBJ2-7, with 7 bases lining up with TRBD1. V lost 3 bases, J lost 2 bases, and 4 bases stayed unmatched. Germline V gene lookup returns CDR1 SQVTM and CDR2 ANQGSEA. This CDR3 contains 13 residues. In nucleotides, the CDR3 is TGCAGCGTTGACCCGACAGGGACCTACGAGCAGTACTTC. Translated, it gives CSVDPTGTYEQYF.

This clonotype has ten or more counts. CDR3 protein: CASNRRGTGGITGANVLTF. Written as DNA, the CDR3 is TGTGCCAGCAACCGGAGGGGGACAGGGGGCATTACTGGGGCCAACGTCCTGACTTTC. The chain links TRBV6-1 to TRBJ2-6, with 12 bases lining up with TRBD1. There are 19 residues in the CDR3. Trimming took 7 bases from V and 2 from J; bases not matched to a gene: 12. The V gene's germline CDR1 is MNHNS and CDR2 SASEGT.

This clonotype was counted at least ten times. The CDR3 is CASSKTGGADQPQHF. The CDR3 DNA reads TGTGCCAGCAGCAAGACAGGGGGCGCGGATCAGCCCCAGCATTTT. The V gene is TRBV7-9, the J gene TRBJ1-5; 10 bases line up with TRBD1. The CDR3 sequence is 15 residues long. Germline assignment: CDR1 SEHNR and CDR2 FQNEAQ (reference sequence). The J segment lost 5 bases and the V segment lost 5 bases, leaving 6 bases of the junction unmatched.